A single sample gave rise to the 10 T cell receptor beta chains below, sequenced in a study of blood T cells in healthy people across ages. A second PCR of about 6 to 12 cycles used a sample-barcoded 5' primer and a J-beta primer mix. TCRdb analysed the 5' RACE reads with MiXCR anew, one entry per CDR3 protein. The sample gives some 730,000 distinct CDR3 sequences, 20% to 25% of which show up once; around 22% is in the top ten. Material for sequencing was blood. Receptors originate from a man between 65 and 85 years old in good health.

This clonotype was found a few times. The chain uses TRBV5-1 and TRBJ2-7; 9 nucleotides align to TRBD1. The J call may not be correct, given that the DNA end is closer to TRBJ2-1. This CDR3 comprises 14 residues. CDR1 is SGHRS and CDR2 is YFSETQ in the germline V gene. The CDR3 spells CASCRTGAEDEQFF. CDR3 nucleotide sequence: TGCGCCTCTTGTAGGACAGGGGCTGAGGATGAGCAGTTCTTC.

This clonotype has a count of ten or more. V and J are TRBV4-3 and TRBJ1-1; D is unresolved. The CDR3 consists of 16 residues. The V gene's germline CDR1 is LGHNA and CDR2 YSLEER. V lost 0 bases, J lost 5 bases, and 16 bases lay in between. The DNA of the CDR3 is TGCGCCAGCAGCCAAGATTTTCCGCCCCTGGGGACTGAAGCTTTCTTT. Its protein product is CASSQDFPPLGTEAFF.

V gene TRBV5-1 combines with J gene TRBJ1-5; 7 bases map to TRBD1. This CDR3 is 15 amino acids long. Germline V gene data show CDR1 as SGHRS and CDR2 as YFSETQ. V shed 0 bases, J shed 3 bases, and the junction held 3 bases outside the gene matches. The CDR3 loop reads CASSLGDSHNQPQHF. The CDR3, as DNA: TGCGCCAGCAGCTTGGGGGACAGCCACAATCAGCCCCAGCATTTT.

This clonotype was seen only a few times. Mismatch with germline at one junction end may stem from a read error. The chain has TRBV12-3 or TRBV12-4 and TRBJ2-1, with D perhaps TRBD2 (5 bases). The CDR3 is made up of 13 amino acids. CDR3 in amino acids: CASSLGLLSRGYF. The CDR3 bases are TGTGCCAGCAGTTTAGGACTGCTTTCGCGAGGGTACTTC.

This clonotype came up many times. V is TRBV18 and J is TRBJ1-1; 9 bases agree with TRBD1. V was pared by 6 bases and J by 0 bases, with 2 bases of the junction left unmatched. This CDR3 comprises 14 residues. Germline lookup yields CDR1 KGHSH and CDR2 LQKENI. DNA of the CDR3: TGTGCCAGCTCCAGACAGGGGGTGAACACTGAAGCTTTCTTT. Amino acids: CASSRQGVNTEAFF.

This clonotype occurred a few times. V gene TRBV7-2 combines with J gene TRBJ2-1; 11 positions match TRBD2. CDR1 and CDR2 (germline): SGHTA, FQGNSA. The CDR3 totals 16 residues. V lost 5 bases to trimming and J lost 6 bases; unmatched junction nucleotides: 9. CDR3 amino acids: CASSGALAGDTNEQFF. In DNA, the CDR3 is TGTGCCAGCAGCGGGGCACTAGCGGGGGACACCAATGAGCAGTTCTTC.

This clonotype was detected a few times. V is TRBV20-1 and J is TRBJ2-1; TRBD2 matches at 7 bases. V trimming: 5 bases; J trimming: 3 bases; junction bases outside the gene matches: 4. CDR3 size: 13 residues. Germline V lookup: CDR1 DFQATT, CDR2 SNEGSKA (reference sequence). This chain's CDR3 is CSAGGDLYNEQFF. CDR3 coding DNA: TGCAGTGCTGGGGGGGATCTCTACAATGAGCAGTTCTTC.

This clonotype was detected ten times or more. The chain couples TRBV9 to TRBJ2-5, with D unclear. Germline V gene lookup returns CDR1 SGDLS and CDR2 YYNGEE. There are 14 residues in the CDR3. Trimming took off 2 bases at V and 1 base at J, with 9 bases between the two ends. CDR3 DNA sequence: TGTGCCAGCAGCGTGGGTGGCCTCCAAGAGACCCAGTACTTC. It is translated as CASSVGGLQETQYF.

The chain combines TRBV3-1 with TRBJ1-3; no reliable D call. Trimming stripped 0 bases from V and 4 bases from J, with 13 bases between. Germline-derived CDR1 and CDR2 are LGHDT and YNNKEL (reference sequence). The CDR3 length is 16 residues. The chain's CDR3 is CASSQESGTKGNTIYF. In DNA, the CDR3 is TGTGCCAGCAGCCAAGAATCGGGCACCAAAGGAAACACCATATATTTT.

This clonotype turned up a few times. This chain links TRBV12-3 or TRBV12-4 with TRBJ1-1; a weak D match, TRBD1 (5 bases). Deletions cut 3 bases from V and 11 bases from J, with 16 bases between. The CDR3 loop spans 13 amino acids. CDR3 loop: CASSFLGQVNAFF. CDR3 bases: TGTGCCAGCAGTTTTTTGGGGCAGGTCAACGCTTTCTTT.